A selection of T cell receptor beta chains follows, all from one sample in a study of human T cells and chemical hapten exposure. MiXCR, run by TCRdb on the RACE reads, gives a single entry per CDR3 protein. The top ten hold about 3% of the sample, which has approximately 97,000 distinct CDR3 sequences, roughly 10% seen once. The sequencing used whole blood, collected in connection with sensitization to the hapten diphenylcyclopropenone (DPC). The receptors come from a woman aged 40-49 years with alopecia areata. Some clones in this sample may be carry-over from other donors' samples. Each CDR3 is given with its conserved first and last residue. The D gene is left open where the match is weak. The size field is filled for only some rows; it gives once, few, many or a size class.

V,J,size,D,DNA,CDR3
TRBV25-1,TRBJ1-1,many,.,TGTGCCAGCAGTGCCTCATGGACTGAAGCTTTCTTT,CASSASWTEAFF
TRBV5-1,TRBJ2-7,.,TRBD1,TGCGCCAGCAGCCGGGGGCAGGGGGCCCACGAGCAGTACTTC,CASSRGQGAHEQYF
TRBV28,TRBJ2-3,.,TRBD2,TGTGCCAGCAGTTTATACCTAGCGGGAGTAACAGATACGCAGTATTTT,CASSLYLAGVTDTQYF
TRBV13,TRBJ2-5,.,.,TGTGCCAGCAGCTCTCAAGGGCGGGCAGAGACCCAGTACTTC,CASSSQGRAETQYF
TRBV7-2,TRBJ2-7,.,.,TGTGCCAGCAGCTTGGCCAGGGTCTACGAGCAGTACTTC,CASSLARVYEQYF
TRBV11-2,TRBJ1-3,many,.,TGTGCCAGCAGCTTAGACCCGGGATACTCTGGAAACACCATATATTTT,CASSLDPGYSGNTIYF
TRBV6-6,TRBJ1-2,few,.,TGTGCCAGCAGTTACGCAGGGCCAGGCTATGGCTACACCTTC,CASSYAGPGYGYTF
TRBV18,TRBJ1-4,.,.,TGTGCCAGCTCTCTCGGGGGTGCGGATGAAAAACTGTTTTTT,CASSLGGADEKLFF
TRBV18,TRBJ2-3,many,.,TGTGCCAGCGAAGGGACTCGGGGCACAGATACGCAGTATTTT,CASEGTRGTDTQYF
TRBV11-2,TRBJ2-5,many,TRBD1,TGTGCCAGCAGCTTAGGGGACAGGGCACAAGAGACCCAGTACTTC,CASSLGDRAQETQYF
TRBV29-1,TRBJ2-7,.,.,TGCAGCGTTGAACAAACACAGGTTGGGGCACACGAGCAGTACTTC,CSVEQTQVGAHEQYF
TRBV7-9,TRBJ2-1,.,TRBD2,TGTGCCAGCAGCCAAGCGAGTGCGGGGGGGTACAATGAGCAGTTCTTC,CASSQASAGGYNEQFF
TRBV20-1,TRBJ2-3,many,TRBD2,TGCAGTGCTGGGGGACTAGACGGTGATACGCAGTATTTT,CSAGGLDGDTQYF
TRBV29-1,TRBJ1-1,few,.,TGCAGCGTTGGGACAGAGCCCCTGTCTGAAGCTTTCTTT,CSVGTEPLSEAFF
TRBV6-2/TRBV6-3,TRBJ1-1,many,.,TGTGCCAGCACCCAACGCGACAAGAACACTGAAGCTTTCTTT,CASTQRDKNTEAFF
TRBV6-1,TRBJ1-4,.,.,TGTGCCAGCGATGGCGGTTGGTATGAAAAACTGTTTTTT,CASDGGWYEKLFF
TRBV19,TRBJ2-3,.,.,TGTGCCAGTAGTATAACGGGGACTCAATCGGATACGCAGTATTTT,CASSITGTQSDTQYF
TRBV5-4,TRBJ1-1,many,.,TGTGCCAGCAGCTTGGTAGGCAGGGTGGAGAACACTGAAGCTTTCTTT,CASSLVGRVENTEAFF
TRBV12-3/TRBV12-4,TRBJ1-3,.,.,TGTGCCAGCAGTTATGCCTCTGGAAACACCATATATTTT,CASSYASGNTIYF
TRBV20-1,TRBJ1-1,many,.,TGCAGTGCTAGAGATCCCCCAGCGGGAGTCGCTTTCTTT,CSARDPPAGVAFF
TRBV5-5,TRBJ2-5,.,.,TGTGCCAGCAGCTTGGCCGATACAGGGTGGAAGACCCAGTACTTC,CASSLADTGWKTQYF
TRBV28,TRBJ2-1,many,.,TGTGCCAGCAGTTTGTCCGGGACGCACTCCTACAATGAGCAGTTCTTC,CASSLSGTHSYNEQFF
TRBV29-1,TRBJ2-3,.,.,TGCAGCGTTGAGGGCTTGACTCTCGGTGGTGGTACGCAGTATTTT,CSVEGLTLGGGTQYF
TRBV10-1,TRBJ2-3,many,TRBD2,TGCGCCAGCGGACTAGCGGGAGATACGCAGTATTTT,CASGLAGDTQYF
TRBV7-9,TRBJ1-1,many,.,TGTGCCAGCAGCTTAGGACAGCTGAACACTGAAGCTTTCTTT,CASSLGQLNTEAFF
TRBV7-2,TRBJ2-4,.,.,TGTGCCAGCAGCTTAGTGGGCCTGGGGACCAAAAACATTCAGTACTTC,CASSLVGLGTKNIQYF
TRBV19,TRBJ2-7,few,.,TGTGCCAGTACCTCCGGAGGGGGGGAGCAGTACTTC,CASTSGGGEQYF
TRBV4-1,TRBJ1-1,.,.,TGCGCCAGCAGCCAAGACAAGGGAGGGAAAAACACTGAAGCTTTCTTT,CASSQDKGGKNTEAFF
TRBV29-1,TRBJ2-3,few,.,TGCAGCGTTGAAGGCATCAGCACAGATACGCAGTATTTT,CSVEGISTDTQYF
TRBV9,TRBJ1-1,many,.,TGTGCCAGCAACCCGACGGGCATCCGTGAAGCTTTCTTT,CASNPTGIREAFF
TRBV7-8,TRBJ1-3,few,TRBD1,TGTGCCAGCAGCTTAAAGGGGGCAGCCGCTGGAAACACCATATATTTT,CASSLKGAAAGNTIYF
TRBV4-2,TRBJ2-7,many,TRBD1,TGTGCCAGCAGCCGCGGACAGGGGTTCCCCTACGAGCAGTACTTC,CASSRGQGFPYEQYF
TRBV7-2,TRBJ2-5,many,TRBD1,TGTGCCAGCAGCTCCGACAGGGGGGCCCAGTACTTC,CASSSDRGAQYF
TRBV7-2,TRBJ2-3,.,.,TGTGCCAGCAGCTACTACGGCGAACCAGATACGCAGTATTTT,CASSYYGEPDTQYF
TRBV11-2,TRBJ2-5,.,.,TGTGCCAGCAGACGAGCCCAACAGACCCAGTACTTC,CASRRAQQTQYF
TRBV6-2/TRBV6-3,TRBJ2-7,few,TRBD2,TGTGCCAGCACCCCGACGGGACTAGAGTCCTACGAGCAGTACTTC,CASTPTGLESYEQYF
TRBV7-2,TRBJ2-1,few,TRBD2,TGTGCCAGCAGCCTGCTCGGCGGGAGGCTCTACAATGAGCAGTTCTTC,CASSLLGGRLYNEQFF
TRBV4-2,TRBJ2-3,.,TRBD2,TGTGCCAGCAGCCAAGACCCAGCGGGAGGTCGCACAGATACGCAGTATTTT,CASSQDPAGGRTDTQYF
TRBV5-4,TRBJ2-1,few,.,TGTGCCAGCAGCTTCGACGTGTCGGATGAGCAGTTCTTC,CASSFDVSDEQFF
TRBV5-1,TRBJ2-2,.,.,TGCGCCAGCAGCTTGGCCTACACCGGGGAGCTGTTTTTT,CASSLAYTGELFF
TRBV6-5,TRBJ2-7,many,.,TGTGCCAGCACCCAGCAGAGGAACTACGAGCAGTACTTC,CASTQQRNYEQYF
TRBV24-1,TRBJ2-7,.,.,TGTGCCACCAGTGATAAGAGCTACGAGCAGTACTTC,CATSDKSYEQYF
TRBV20-1,TRBJ1-6,.,.,TGCAGTGCTAGAGATAGCGGGGGCGGCTATAATTCACCCCTCCACTTT,CSARDSGGGYNSPLHF
TRBV12-3/TRBV12-4,TRBJ2-2,.,.,TGTGCCAGCAGTTTAGCGCACTTCACCAAAACCGGGGAGCTGTTTTTT,CASSLAHFTKTGELFF
TRBV7-3,TRBJ2-5,many,.,TGTGCCAGCAGCTATGCTGGGGCTGGGGAGACCCAGTACTTC,CASSYAGAGETQYF
TRBV7-2,TRBJ1-6,.,.,TGTGCCAGCAGCTTCACGGGGGGCGCGGGTTCACCCCTCCACTTT,CASSFTGGAGSPLHF
TRBV4-3,TRBJ1-1,many,.,TGCGCCAGCAGCCAAGATCGGCATTCCAGGGGATATGTGAACACTGAAGCTTTCTTT,CASSQDRHSRGYVNTEAFF
TRBV3-1,TRBJ2-2,few,TRBD1,TGTGCCAGCAGGAGAGGGGGCGCGGACACCGGGGAGCTGTTTTTT,CASRRGGADTGELFF
TRBV11-2,TRBJ2-1,many,TRBD1,TGTGCCACAAGACAGGGGGCCTTAACAGAGCAGTTCTTC,CATRQGALTEQFF
TRBV30,TRBJ1-5,.,.,TGTGCCTGGAGTGTTCGTGCGGCGATAGATCAGCCCCAGCATTTT,CAWSVRAAIDQPQHF
TRBV20-1,TRBJ2-1,.,.,TGCAGTGCTAGAGATGAGGACCGCCGGGAGCAGTTCTTC,CSARDEDRREQFF
TRBV20-1,TRBJ1-4,many,TRBD1,TGCAGTGCTAGCACTCCTGGACAGGGTGAAAAACTGTTTTTT,CSASTPGQGEKLFF
TRBV4-2,TRBJ2-3,many,.,TGTGCCAGCAGCCATTCGGCAGGGATGGGCTCAGACGATACGCAGTATTTT,CASSHSAGMGSDDTQYF
TRBV7-6,TRBJ2-1,few,TRBD2,TGTGCCAGCAGCTTACAGCGGGGGGGCCAGGGTGAGCAGTTCTTC,CASSLQRGGQGEQFF
TRBV19,TRBJ2-7,many,.,TGTGCCAGTAGTATGGACCCTCTCGAGCAGTACTTC,CASSMDPLEQYF